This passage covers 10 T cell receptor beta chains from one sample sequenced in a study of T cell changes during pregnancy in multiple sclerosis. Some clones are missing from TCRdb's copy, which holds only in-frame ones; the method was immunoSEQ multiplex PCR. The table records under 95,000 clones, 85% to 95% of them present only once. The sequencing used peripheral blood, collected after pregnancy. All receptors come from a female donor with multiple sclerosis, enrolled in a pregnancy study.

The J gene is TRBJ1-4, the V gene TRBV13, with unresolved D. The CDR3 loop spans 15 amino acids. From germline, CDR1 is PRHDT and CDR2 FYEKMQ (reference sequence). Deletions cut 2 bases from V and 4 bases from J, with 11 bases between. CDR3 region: CASSLLSGLNEKLFF. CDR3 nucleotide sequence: TGTGCCAGCAGCTTACTGTCCGGACTTAATGAAAAACTGTTTTTT.

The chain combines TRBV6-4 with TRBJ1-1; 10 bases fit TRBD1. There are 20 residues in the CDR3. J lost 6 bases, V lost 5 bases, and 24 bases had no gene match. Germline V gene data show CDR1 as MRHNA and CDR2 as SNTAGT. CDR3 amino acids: CASSPWGQGKDGGKQAEAFF. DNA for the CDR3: TGTGCCAGCAGTCCCTGGGGACAGGGGAAGGATGGGGGGAAACAGGCTGAAGCTTTCTTT.

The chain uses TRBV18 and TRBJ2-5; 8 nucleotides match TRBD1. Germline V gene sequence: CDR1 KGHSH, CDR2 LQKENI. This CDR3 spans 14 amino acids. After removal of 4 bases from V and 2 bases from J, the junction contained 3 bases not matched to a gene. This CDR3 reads CASSRTGGQETQYF. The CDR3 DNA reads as TGTGCCAGCTCACGCACAGGGGGACAAGAGACCCAGTACTTC.

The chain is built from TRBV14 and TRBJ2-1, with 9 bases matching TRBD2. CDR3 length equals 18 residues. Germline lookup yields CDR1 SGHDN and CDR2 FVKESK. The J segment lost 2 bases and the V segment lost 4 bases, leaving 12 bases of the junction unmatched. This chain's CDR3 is CASSPGGSGRGPYNEQFF. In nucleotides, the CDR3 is TGTGCCAGCAGCCCCGGGGGTAGCGGGAGAGGACCCTACAATGAGCAGTTCTTC. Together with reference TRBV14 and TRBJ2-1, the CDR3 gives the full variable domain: EAGVTQFPSHSVIEKGQTVTLRCDPISGHDNLYWYRRVMGKEIKFLLHFVKESKQDESGMPNNRFLAERTGGTYSTLKVQPAELEDSGVYFCASSPGGSGRGPYNEQFFGPGTRLTVL.

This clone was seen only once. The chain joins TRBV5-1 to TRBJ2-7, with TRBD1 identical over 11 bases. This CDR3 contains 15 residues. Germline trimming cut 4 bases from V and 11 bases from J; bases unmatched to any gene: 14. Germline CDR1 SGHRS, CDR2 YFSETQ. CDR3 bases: TGCGCCAGCAGCGCCGCCCCGGACAGGGGGCGGACTAAGTACTTC. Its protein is CASSAAPDRGRTKYF.

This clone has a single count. As DNA, the CDR3 is TGCGCCAGCAGCGACCAGGGGGCTGGTGAGCAGTTCTTC. As protein: CASSDQGAGEQFF. The chain recombines TRBV10-2 with TRBJ2-1; 8 bases match TRBD1. V shed 6 bases, J shed 9 bases, and the junction held 7 bases outside the gene matches. Germline values: CDR1 WSHSY, CDR2 SAAADI. There are 13 residues in the CDR3.

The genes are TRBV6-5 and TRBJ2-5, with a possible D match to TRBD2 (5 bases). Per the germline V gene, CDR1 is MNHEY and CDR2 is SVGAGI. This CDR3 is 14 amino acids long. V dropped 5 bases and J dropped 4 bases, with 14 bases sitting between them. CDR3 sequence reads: CASSVGRRLETQYF. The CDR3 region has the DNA TGTGCCAGCAGTGTGGGAAGGAGGCTAGAGACCCAGTACTTC.

CDR3 residues: CASSADRTNYGYTF. The CDR3 nucleotides are TGTGCCAGCAGTGCAGACAGAACCAACTATGGCTACACCTTC. The chain combines TRBV6-1 with TRBJ1-2; tentatively, D is TRBD1 (5 bases). The CDR3 loop spans 14 amino acids. Germline V gene lookup returns CDR1 MNHNS and CDR2 SASEGT. The V gene lost 4 bases and the J gene lost 2 bases, with 11 bases spanning the gap.

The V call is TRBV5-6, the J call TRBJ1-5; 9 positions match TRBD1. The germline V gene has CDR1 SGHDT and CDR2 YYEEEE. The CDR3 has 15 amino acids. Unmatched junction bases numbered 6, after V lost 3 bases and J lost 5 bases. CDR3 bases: TGTGCCAGCAGCTACTGGACAGGGGACGATCAGCCCCAGCATTTT. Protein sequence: CASSYWTGDDQPQHF.

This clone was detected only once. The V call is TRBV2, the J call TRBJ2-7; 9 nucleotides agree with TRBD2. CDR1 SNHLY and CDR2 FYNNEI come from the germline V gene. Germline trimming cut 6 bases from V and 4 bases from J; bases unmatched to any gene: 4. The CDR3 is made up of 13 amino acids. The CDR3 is CASRVAGVYEQYF. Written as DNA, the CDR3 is TGTGCCAGCAGAGTAGCGGGAGTGTACGAGCAGTACTTC.